This T cell receptor (beta chain) was identified in a study of T cell repertoires in cytomegalovirus infection. Looking at the study overall: Both a matching HLA type and CMV infection were indicated by public TCR beta signatures.

This clonotype appeared a few times. What it recognizes is unknown. Study-wide points: What dominated the ex vivo response were HLA-C-restricted CMV-specific TCR beta clonotypes.

TCRdb re-called the reads with MiXCR, one entry per CDR3 protein. Counted here are around 900,000 distinct CDR3 sequences, about a third occurring once; the ten biggest clones make up 13%. The CDR3 has 15 amino acids. V lost 4 bases, J lost 6 bases, and 18 bases lay in between. Sequencing used cultured CD8+ T cells from PBMCs, obtained from culture after CMV antigen stimulation. The chain combines TRBV12-3 or TRBV12-4 with TRBJ1-1; weak D call: TRBD1 (6 bases). The sequence came from a human donor in good health (CMV status not recorded). Some clones in this sample may be carry-over from other donors' samples. The CDR3 DNA reads as TGTGCCAGCAGTTACCCCGGACAGCCCTCCGCTGAAGCTTTCTTT. This encodes CASSYPGQPSAEAFF.